The 16 T cell receptor beta chains below were found in one sample sequenced in a study of T-cell memory formation after mild COVID-19. TCRdb analysed the 5' RACE reads with MiXCR anew, one entry per CDR3 protein. The data show 350,000 or so distinct CDR3 sequences, around 21% seen once. Sequenced material: PBMCs or a T cell subset sorted from them (not recorded which). The receptors here all came from an adult woman who had mild COVID-19 (a few samples of this study predate the infection). Cell type and time point are not known.

The chain carries TRBV11-2 and TRBJ1-1; 7 nucleotides line up with TRBD1. Per the germline V gene, CDR1 is SGHAT and CDR2 is FQNNGV. The CDR3 totals 19 residues. The V gene end was trimmed by 0 bases and the J gene end by 0 bases; junction bases not matched to a gene: 13. The DNA of the CDR3 is TGTGCCAGCAGCTTAGACGGCCGGACAGGAGCTACGATGAACACTGAAGCTTTCTTT. Its translation is CASSLDGRTGATMNTEAFF.

This clonotype showed up many times. V is TRBV5-1 and J is TRBJ2-3; 15 bases are a match to TRBD2. This CDR3 comprises 15 residues. Germline V gene lookup returns CDR1 SGHRS and CDR2 YFSETQ. V shed 4 bases and J 5 bases; nucleotides not matched to a gene: 2. This CDR3 reads CASSRGLAGGDTQYF. CDR3 DNA: TGCGCCAGCAGCCGGGGACTAGCGGGAGGAGATACGCAGTATTTT.

A few counts support this clonotype. The chain recombines TRBV13 with TRBJ2-7; D might be TRBD2 (6 bases). Trimming removed 5 bases at V and 0 bases at J, with 20 bases between. Germline V gives CDR1 PRHDT, CDR2 FYEKMQ (reference sequence). The CDR3 totals 17 residues. CDR3 sequence (DNA): TGTGCCAGCAGCCCTACCGGAGGGGCGGGGAGCTCCTACGAGCAGTACTTC. This encodes CASSPTGGAGSSYEQYF.

The table lists this clonotype with a few counts. The rearrangement uses TRBV24-1 and TRBJ2-1; 11 positions agree with TRBD2. Germline V CDR1 and CDR2: KGHDR, SFDVKD. The CDR3 length is 16 residues. J was trimmed by 7 bases and V by 4 bases; bases with no gene match: 8. CDR3: CATSEPLAGERNEQFF. In DNA, the CDR3 is TGTGCCACCAGTGAACCACTAGCGGGAGAGAGGAATGAGCAGTTCTTC.

The chain is built from TRBV6-5 and TRBJ2-4; D is possibly TRBD1 (5 bases). The CDR3 is 15 residues long. Germline values: CDR1 MNHEY, CDR2 SVGAGI. The V end lost 7 bases, the J end lost 1 base, and 14 bases lay between the germline ends. The CDR3 DNA reads as TGTGCCAGCATGGGCAGGGTAGGCGCCAAAAACATTCAGTACTTC. Translation gives CASMGRVGAKNIQYF.

This chain uses TRBV7-8 with TRBJ2-5; D is unresolved. V was shortened by 7 bases and J by 1 base, with 1 base between the two germline ends. The CDR3 covers 10 residues. Germline V CDR1 and CDR2: SGHVS, FQNEAQ. Here the CDR3 DNA reads TGTGCCAGCACCCAAGAGACCCAGTACTTC. The encoded protein is CASTQETQYF.

There are a few counts of this clonotype. The V gene is TRBV7-8, the J gene TRBJ2-7, with D possibly being TRBD2 (5 bases). Germline lookup yields CDR1 SGHVS and CDR2 FQNEAQ. V gave up 1 base and J gave up 5 bases, with 12 bases separating them. The CDR3 sequence is 14 residues long. The CDR3 is CASSLGQDWNEQYF. The CDR3 DNA follows: TGTGCCAGCAGCTTAGGGCAGGACTGGAACGAGCAGTACTTC.

This clonotype turned up a few times. V and J are TRBV3-1 and TRBJ1-4, with 7 bases aligning to TRBD1. Unmatched junction bases numbered 4, after V lost 5 bases and J lost 4 bases. The CDR3 extends over 14 amino acids. Germline CDR1 is LGHDT and CDR2 is YNNKEL (reference sequence). For the CDR3, the DNA is TGTGCCAGCAGCAAGACAGGGAGTAATGAAAAACTGTTTTTT. This gives the protein CASSKTGSNEKLFF.

The V and J genes are TRBV12-3 or TRBV12-4 and TRBJ1-2, with D perhaps matching TRBD1 (5 bases). The CDR3 is made up of 13 amino acids. V gave up 4 bases and J gave up 3 bases, with 9 bases separating them. The CDR3 protein is CASSWTPDYGYTF. CDR3 sequence (DNA): TGTGCCAGCAGTTGGACACCGGACTATGGCTACACCTTC.

In this sample, this clonotype turned up a few times. V gene TRBV19 combines with J gene TRBJ2-7, with D possibly TRBD2 on 6 matching bases. The germline V and J ends were trimmed by 3 bases and 0 bases, with 15 bases remaining between them. The germline CDR1 and CDR2 sequences are LNHDA and SQIVND (reference sequence). The CDR3 consists of 16 residues. The CDR3 is CASSIVYGSGSYEQYF. The CDR3 coding sequence is TGTGCCAGTAGTATCGTTTACGGGAGTGGCTCCTACGAGCAGTACTTC.

The chain couples TRBV29-1 to TRBJ1-2, with 7 bases that match TRBD1. Germline CDR1 SQVTM, CDR2 ANQGSEA. J lost 3 bases, V lost 6 bases, and 4 bases had no gene match. The CDR3 runs to 12 residues. CDR3 loop: CSVTTGHYGYTF. The CDR3 region has the DNA TGCAGCGTGACGACAGGGCACTATGGCTACACCTTC.

The sample holds a few counts of this clonotype. The chain combines TRBV10-3 with TRBJ1-5; D unclear. This CDR3 comprises 13 residues. The V and J ends lost 5 bases and 0 bases respectively, with 5 bases between them. Germline lookup yields CDR1 ENHRY and CDR2 SYGVKD. The CDR3 protein is CAISLVSNQPQHF. The CDR3 DNA reads as TGTGCCATCAGTCTGGTTAGCAATCAGCCCCAGCATTTT.

This clonotype has just a few counts. This chain joins TRBV7-8 and TRBJ2-1, with 7 bases aligning to TRBD1. Germline values: CDR1 SGHVS, CDR2 FQNEAQ. The CDR3 sequence is 12 residues long. V lost 5 bases to trimming and J lost 9 bases; unmatched junction nucleotides: 4. The DNA for the CDR3 is TGTGCCAGCAGCCCCAGGACAGGTGAGCAGTTCTTC. Translation gives CASSPRTGEQFF. The variable domain in full, with the rest retrieved from reference TRBV7-8 and TRBJ2-1, is GAGVSQSPRYKVAKRGQDVALRCDPISGHVSLFWYQQALGQGPEFLTYFQNEAQLDKSGLPSDRFFAERPEGSVSTLKIQRTQQEDSAVYLCASSPRTGEQFFGPGTRLTVL.

The CDR3 DNA sequence: TGTGCCAGCAGCCGGGAAGGGACTAGCGGGAACCCGAGCTCCTACGAGCAGTACTTC. Residues: CASSREGTSGNPSSYEQYF. The gene calls are TRBV11-2 and TRBJ2-7; 13 positions match TRBD2. The CDR3 extends over 19 amino acids. Trimming cost V 5 bases and J 0 bases; bases outside gene matches: 13. The germline V gene encodes CDR1 SGHAT and CDR2 FQNNGV.

This clonotype was counted between two and nine times. This chain uses TRBV5-1 with TRBJ2-1, with D possibly TRBD1 on 6 matching bases. With 0 bases removed from V and 6 bases from J, the gap between germline ends came to 10 bases. Germline V CDR1 and CDR2: SGHRS, YFSETQ. The CDR3 length is 14 residues. The CDR3 nucleotides are TGCGCCAGCAGCTTGGTGACAGGCCGCAATGAGCAGTTCTTC. Its translation: CASSLVTGRNEQFF.

J is TRBJ2-5 and V is TRBV9, with a tentative D call TRBD2 (7 bases). CDR1 is SGDLS and CDR2 is YYNGEE in the germline V gene. This CDR3 region has 17 residues. V lost 0 bases and J lost 5, with 20 bases in between. In nucleotides, the CDR3 is TGTGCCAGCAGCGTAGCTAACGGGGGGCCGGCTGGTGAGACCCAGTACTTC. This codes for CASSVANGGPAGETQYF.